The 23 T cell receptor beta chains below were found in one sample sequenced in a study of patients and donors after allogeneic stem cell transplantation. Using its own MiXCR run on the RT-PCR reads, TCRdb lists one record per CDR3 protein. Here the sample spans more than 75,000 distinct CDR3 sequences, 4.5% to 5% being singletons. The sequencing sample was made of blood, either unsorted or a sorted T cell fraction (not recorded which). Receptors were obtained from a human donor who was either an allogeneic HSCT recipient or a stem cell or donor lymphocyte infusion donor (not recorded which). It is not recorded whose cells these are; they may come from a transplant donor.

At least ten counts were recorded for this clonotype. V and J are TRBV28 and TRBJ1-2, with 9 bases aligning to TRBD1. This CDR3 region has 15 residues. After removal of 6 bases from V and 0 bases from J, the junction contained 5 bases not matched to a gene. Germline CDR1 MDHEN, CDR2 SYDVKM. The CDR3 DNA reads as TGTGCCAGCAGGTTACAGGGGGCAGCTAACTATGGCTACACCTTC. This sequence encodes CASRLQGAANYGYTF.

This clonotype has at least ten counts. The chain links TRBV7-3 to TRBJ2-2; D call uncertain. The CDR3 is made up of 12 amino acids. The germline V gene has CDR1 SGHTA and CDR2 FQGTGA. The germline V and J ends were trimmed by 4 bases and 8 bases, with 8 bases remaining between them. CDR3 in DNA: TGTGCCAGCAGCTCAAATGGGGGGGAGCTGTTTTTT. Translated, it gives CASSSNGGELFF.

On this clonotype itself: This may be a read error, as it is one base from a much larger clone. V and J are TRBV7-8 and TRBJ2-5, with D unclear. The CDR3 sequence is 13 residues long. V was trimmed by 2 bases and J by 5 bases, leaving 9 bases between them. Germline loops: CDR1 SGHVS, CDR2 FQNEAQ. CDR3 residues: CASSLYGWETQYF. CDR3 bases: TGTGCCAGCAGCTTATACGGGTGGGAGACCCAGTACTTC.

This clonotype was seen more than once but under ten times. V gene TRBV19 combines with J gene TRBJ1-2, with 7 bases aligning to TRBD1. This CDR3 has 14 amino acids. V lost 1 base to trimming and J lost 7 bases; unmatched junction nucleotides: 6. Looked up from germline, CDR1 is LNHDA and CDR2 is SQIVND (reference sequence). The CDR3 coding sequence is TGTGCCAGTAGTATAGCTGGAGGGGGCCGTGGCTACACCTTC. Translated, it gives CASSIAGGGRGYTF.

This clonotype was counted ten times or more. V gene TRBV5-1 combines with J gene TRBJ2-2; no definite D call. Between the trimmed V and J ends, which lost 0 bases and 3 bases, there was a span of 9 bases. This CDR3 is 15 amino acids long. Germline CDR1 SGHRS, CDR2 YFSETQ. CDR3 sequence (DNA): TGCGCCAGCAGCTTGGAGGCGGCCGACACCGGGGAGCTGTTTTTT. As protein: CASSLEAADTGELFF.

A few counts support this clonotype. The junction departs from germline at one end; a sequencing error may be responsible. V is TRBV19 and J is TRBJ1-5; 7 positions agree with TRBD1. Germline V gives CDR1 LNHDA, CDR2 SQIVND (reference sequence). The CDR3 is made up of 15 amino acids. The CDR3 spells CATQRDSPLGATVFF. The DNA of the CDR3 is TGTGCCACACAACGGGACAGTCCCCTGGGAGCCACGGTATTTTTT.

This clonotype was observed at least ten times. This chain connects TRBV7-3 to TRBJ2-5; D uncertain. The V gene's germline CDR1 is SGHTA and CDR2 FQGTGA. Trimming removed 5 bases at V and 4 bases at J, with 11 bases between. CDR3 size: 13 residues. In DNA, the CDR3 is TGTGCCAGCAGCAAATCGCTCGGAGAGACCCAGTACTTC. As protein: CASSKSLGETQYF.

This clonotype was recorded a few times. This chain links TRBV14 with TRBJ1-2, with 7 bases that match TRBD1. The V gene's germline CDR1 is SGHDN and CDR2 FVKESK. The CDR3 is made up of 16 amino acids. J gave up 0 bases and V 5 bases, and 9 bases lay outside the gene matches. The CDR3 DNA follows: TGTGCCAGCAGCGTGTGGGGACAGCCAGCTAACTATGGCTACACCTTC. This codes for CASSVWGQPANYGYTF. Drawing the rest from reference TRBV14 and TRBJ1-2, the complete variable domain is EAGVTQFPSHSVIEKGQTVTLRCDPISGHDNLYWYRRVMGKEIKFLLHFVKESKQDESGMPNNRFLAERTGGTYSTLKVQPAELEDSGVYFCASSVWGQPANYGYTFGSGTRLTVV.

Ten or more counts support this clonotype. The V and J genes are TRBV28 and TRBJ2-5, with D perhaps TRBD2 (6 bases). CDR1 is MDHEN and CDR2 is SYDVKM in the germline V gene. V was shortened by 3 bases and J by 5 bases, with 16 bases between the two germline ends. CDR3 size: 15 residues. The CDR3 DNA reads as TGTGCCAGCAGTTTCTCCGGGGGAGAGCGGGAGACCCAGTACTTC. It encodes CASSFSGGERETQYF. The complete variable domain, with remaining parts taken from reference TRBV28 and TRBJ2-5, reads DVKVTQSSRYLVKRTGEKVFLECVQDMDHENMFWYRQDPGLGLRLIYFSYDVKMKEKGDIPEGYSVSREKKERFSLILESASTNQTSMYLCASSFSGGERETQYFGPGTRLLVL.

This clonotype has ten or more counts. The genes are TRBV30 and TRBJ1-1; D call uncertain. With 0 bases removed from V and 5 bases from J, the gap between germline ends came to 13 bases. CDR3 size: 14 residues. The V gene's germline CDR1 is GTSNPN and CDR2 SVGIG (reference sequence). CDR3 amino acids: CAWSVWQPRTEAFF. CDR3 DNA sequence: TGTGCCTGGAGTGTGTGGCAGCCTAGGACTGAAGCTTTCTTT. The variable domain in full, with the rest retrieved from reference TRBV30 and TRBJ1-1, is SQTIHQWPATLVQPVGSPLSLECTVEGTSNPNLYWYRQAAGRGLQLLFYSVGIGQISSEVPQNLSASRPQDRQFILSSKKLLLSDSGFYLCAWSVWQPRTEAFFGQGTRLTVV.

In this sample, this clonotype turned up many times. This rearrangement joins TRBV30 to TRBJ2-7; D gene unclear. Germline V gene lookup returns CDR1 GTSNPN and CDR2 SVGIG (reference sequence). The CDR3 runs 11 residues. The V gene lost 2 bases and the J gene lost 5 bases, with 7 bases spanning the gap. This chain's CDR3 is CAWSWQNEQYF. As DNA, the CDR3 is TGTGCCTGGAGTTGGCAGAACGAGCAGTACTTC.

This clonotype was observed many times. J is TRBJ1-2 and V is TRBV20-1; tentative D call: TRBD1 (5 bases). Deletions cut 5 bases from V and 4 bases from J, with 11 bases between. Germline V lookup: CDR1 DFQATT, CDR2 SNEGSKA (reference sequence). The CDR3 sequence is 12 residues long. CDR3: CSARQKTYGYTF. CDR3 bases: TGCAGTGCTCGACAGAAAACCTATGGCTACACCTTC.

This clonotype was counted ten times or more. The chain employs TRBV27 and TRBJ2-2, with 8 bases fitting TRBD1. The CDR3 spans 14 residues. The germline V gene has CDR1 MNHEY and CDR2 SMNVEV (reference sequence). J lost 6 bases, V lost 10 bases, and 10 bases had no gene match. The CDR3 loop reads CATKTGAPPGELFF. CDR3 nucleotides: TGTGCCACTAAGACAGGGGCCCCACCCGGGGAGCTGTTTTTT.

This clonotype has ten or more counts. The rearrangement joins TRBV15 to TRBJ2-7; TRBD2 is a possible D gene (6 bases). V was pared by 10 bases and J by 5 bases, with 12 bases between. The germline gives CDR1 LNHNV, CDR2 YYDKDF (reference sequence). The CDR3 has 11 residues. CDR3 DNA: TGTGCCATCGGACTAAGAGACGAGCAGTACTTC. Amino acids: CAIGLRDEQYF.

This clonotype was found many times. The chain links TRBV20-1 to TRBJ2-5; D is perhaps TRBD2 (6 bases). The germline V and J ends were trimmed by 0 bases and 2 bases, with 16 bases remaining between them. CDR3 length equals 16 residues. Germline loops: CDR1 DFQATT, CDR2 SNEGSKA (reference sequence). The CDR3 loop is CSARDFLSGGQETQYF. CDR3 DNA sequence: TGCAGTGCTAGAGATTTCCTGTCCGGGGGACAAGAGACCCAGTACTTC.

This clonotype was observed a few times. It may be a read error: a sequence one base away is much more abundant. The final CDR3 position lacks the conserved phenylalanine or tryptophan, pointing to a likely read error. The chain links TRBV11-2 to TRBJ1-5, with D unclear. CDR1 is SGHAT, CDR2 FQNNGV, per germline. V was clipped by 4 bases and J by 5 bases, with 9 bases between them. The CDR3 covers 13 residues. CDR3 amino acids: CASSSTTDQPQHS. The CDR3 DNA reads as TGTGCCAGCAGCTCGACGACTGATCAGCCCCAGCATTCT.

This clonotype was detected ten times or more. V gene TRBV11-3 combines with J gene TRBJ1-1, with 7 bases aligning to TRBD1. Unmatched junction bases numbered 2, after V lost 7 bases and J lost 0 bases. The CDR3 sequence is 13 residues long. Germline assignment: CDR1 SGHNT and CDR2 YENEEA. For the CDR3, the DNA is TGTGCCAGCACCGACAGGGTGAACACTGAAGCTTTCTTT. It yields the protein CASTDRVNTEAFF. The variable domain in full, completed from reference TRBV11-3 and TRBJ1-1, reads EAGVVQSPRYKIIEKKQPVAFWCNPISGHNTLYWYLQNLGQGPELLIRYENEEAVDDSQLPKDRFSAERLKGVDSTLKIQPAELGDSAVYLCASTDRVNTEAFFGQGTRLTVV.

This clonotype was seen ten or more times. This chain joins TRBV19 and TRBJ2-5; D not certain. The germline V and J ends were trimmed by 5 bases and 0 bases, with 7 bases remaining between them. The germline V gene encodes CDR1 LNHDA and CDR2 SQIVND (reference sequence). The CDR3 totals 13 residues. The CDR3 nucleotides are TGTGCCAGTAGTTCGACATACCAAGAGACCCAGTACTTC. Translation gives CASSSTYQETQYF.

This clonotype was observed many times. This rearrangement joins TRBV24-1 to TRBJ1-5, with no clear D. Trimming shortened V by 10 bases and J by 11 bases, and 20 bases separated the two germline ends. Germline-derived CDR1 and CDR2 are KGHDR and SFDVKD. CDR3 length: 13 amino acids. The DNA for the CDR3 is TGTGCCACAACCTGTACGAGGAGACGGGCCCAGCATTTT. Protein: CATTCTRRRAQHF.

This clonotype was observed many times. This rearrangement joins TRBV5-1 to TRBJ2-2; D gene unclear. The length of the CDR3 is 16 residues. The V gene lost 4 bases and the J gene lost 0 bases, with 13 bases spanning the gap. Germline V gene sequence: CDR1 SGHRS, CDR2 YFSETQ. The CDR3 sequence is CASSPVGKTNTGELFF. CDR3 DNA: TGCGCCAGCAGCCCTGTGGGGAAGACGAACACCGGGGAGCTGTTTTTT.

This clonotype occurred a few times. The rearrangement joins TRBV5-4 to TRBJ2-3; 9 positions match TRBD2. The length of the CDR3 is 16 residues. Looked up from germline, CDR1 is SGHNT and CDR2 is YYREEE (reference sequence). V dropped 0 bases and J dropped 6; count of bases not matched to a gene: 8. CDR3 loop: CASSLVSGGSGDTQYF. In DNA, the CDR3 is TGTGCCAGCAGCTTGGTTAGCGGGGGTTCGGGGGATACGCAGTATTTT.

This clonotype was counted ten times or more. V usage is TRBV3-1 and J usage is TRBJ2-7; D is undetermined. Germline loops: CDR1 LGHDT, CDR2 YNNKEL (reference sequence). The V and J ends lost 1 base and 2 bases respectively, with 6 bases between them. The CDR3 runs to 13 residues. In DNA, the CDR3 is TGTGCCAGCAGCCAAGGTATCACCTACGAGCAGTACTTC. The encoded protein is CASSQGITYEQYF.

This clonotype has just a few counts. Here the CDR3 reads CASSEAASHSGDTQYF. As DNA, the CDR3 is TGTGCCAGCAGTGAAGCTGCCTCCCACTCGGGAGATACGCAGTATTTT. The chain couples TRBV6-1 to TRBJ2-3, with no clear D. V lost 0 bases and J lost 5, with 15 bases in between. CDR1 MNHNS and CDR2 SASEGT come from the germline V gene. The CDR3 loop spans 16 amino acids.